Included here is one T cell receptor (beta chain) sequence, with context. Its antigen is unknown. These data belong to a study of T cells in Graves' hyperthyroidism and ophthalmopathy. Amplification targeted TCR beta CDR3 regions from RNA transcripts. Primed by the HTBI set, a first-round RT-PCR was run on the TCR CDR3. Each CDR3 protein gets one entry after TCRdb re-called the multiplex PCR reads with MiXCR. The table shows around 390,000 distinct CDR3 sequences, with more than 12% occurring only once. The study, taken as a whole, reports: In blood, most of the thyroid clonotypes expanded above 0.001 were also present.

Diagnoses used clinical symptoms, serum thyroxine and TRAb, thyroid ultrasound and orbital computed tomography. Each 10 ml fresh peripheral blood draw supplied the PBMCs. V lost 4 bases and J lost 7, with 14 bases in between. From germline, CDR1 is DFQATT and CDR2 SNEGSKA (reference sequence). This CDR3 spans 13 amino acids. The rearrangement uses TRBV20-1 and TRBJ2-1, with D maybe TRBD2 (6 bases). Sample: blood. This TCR came from a woman in her thirties with Graves' ophthalmopathy. The CDR3 region has the DNA TGCAGTGCTACCCGGGGGAGGTGGAATGAGCAGTTCTTC. Its protein is CSATRGRWNEQFF.